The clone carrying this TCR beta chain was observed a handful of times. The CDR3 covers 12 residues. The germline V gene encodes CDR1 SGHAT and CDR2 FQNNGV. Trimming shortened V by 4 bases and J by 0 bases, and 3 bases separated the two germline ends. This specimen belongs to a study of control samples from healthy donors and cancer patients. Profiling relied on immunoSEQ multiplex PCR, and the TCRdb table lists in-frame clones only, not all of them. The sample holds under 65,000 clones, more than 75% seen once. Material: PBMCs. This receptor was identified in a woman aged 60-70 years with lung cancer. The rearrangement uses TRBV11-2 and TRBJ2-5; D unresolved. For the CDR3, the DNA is TGTGCCAGCAGCTCCTACCAAGAGACCCAGTACTTC. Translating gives CASSSYQETQYF.